One sample yielded the 20 T cell receptor beta chains listed below, sequenced in a study of cytomegalovirus exposure and HLA in healthy donors. In the PCR, 60 Vbeta and 13 Jbeta primers were used. Assay used: immunoSEQ multiplex PCR; TCRdb lists only in-frame clones, some missing. The data contain 120,000 or so clones, about 80% of them seen just once; the ten biggest clones take up 2.7%. Material for sequencing was PBMCs. The receptors shown here come from a woman aged 40 to 50 in good health and CMV-seropositive.

This clone was seen only once. The chain uses TRBV5-1 and TRBJ2-2; 7 nucleotides line up with TRBD1. The CDR3 runs 13 residues. V trimming: 4 bases; J trimming: 7 bases; junction bases outside the gene matches: 4. CDR1 and CDR2 (germline): SGHRS, YFSETQ. CDR3 DNA: TGCGCCAGCAGCATTGGACAGGACGGGGAGCTGTTTTTT. Its protein product is CASSIGQDGELFF. The whole variable domain, remainder taken from reference TRBV5-1 and TRBJ2-2, is KAGVTQTPRYLIKTRGQQVTLSCSPISGHRSVSWYQQTPGQGLQFLFEYFSETQRNKGNFPGRFSGRQFSNSRSEMNVSTLELGDSALYLCASSIGQDGELFFGEGSRLTVL.

The rearrangement uses TRBV6-5 and TRBJ2-3; no definite D call. The CDR3 contains 15 residues. Per germline, CDR1 MNHEY and CDR2 SVGAGI. Trimming took off 0 bases at V and 2 bases at J, with 9 bases between the two ends. For the CDR3, the DNA is TGTGCCAGCAGTTACTCGAGGTTATTCACAGATACGCAGTATTTT. Its protein product is CASSYSRLFTDTQYF.

The V and J genes are TRBV11-3 and TRBJ2-2; TRBD1 is a possible D gene (6 bases). The germline V and J ends were trimmed by 5 bases and 5 bases, with 12 bases remaining between them. Germline V CDR1 and CDR2: SGHNT, YENEEA. This CDR3 has 14 amino acids. The CDR3, as DNA: TGTGCCAGCAGCCCCCAGGGACAAACCGGGGAGCTGTTTTTT. Translation: CASSPQGQTGELFF. Full variable domain (rest looked up from reference TRBV11-3 and TRBJ2-2): EAGVVQSPRYKIIEKKQPVAFWCNPISGHNTLYWYLQNLGQGPELLIRYENEEAVDDSQLPKDRFSAERLKGVDSTLKIQPAELGDSAVYLCASSPQGQTGELFFGEGSRLTVL.

This clone was recorded a few times. The V call is TRBV19, the J call TRBJ1-2; D call uncertain. The CDR3 sequence is 12 residues long. V lost 6 bases to trimming and J lost 10 bases, with 15 bases between them. Germline V CDR1 and CDR2: LNHDA, SQIVND (reference sequence). The CDR3 spells CASRTPMVDYTF. The CDR3 DNA sequence: TGTGCCAGTAGGACACCTATGGTTGACTACACCTTC.

This chain joins TRBV6-5 and TRBJ1-2; weak D call: TRBD1 (6 bases). The CDR3 totals 13 residues. The V end lost 6 bases, the J end lost 5 bases, and 13 bases lay between the germline ends. Germline V lookup: CDR1 MNHEY, CDR2 SVGAGI. CDR3 amino acids: CASRPTGTYGYTF. The CDR3 DNA follows: TGTGCCAGCAGGCCGACAGGCACGTATGGCTACACCTTC.

This CDR3 is CASSFRGGEQFF. The CDR3 nucleotides read TGTGCCAGCAGTTTCAGGGGTGGTGAGCAGTTCTTC. The V call is TRBV6-5, the J call TRBJ2-1; D perhaps matches TRBD1 (6 bases). V was cut by 4 bases and J by 9 bases, with 10 bases left in between. Looked up from germline, CDR1 is MNHEY and CDR2 is SVGAGI. There are 12 residues in the CDR3.

The V call is TRBV5-5, the J call TRBJ2-7; D is possibly TRBD1 (5 bases). The CDR3 is 15 residues long. The V end lost 4 bases, the J end lost 2 bases, and 16 bases lay between the germline ends. CDR1 is SGHKS and CDR2 is YYEKEE in the germline V gene (reference sequence). The CDR3 nucleotides are TGTGCCAGCAGCCCTGACGCAGGGTACCCCTACGAGCAGTACTTC. Its protein is CASSPDAGYPYEQYF.

The V call is TRBV9, the J call TRBJ2-1; D is perhaps TRBD2 (5 bases). The ends were cut back, 0 bases at V and 1 base at J, with 8 bases in the middle. CDR3 length: 15 amino acids. Germline V CDR1 and CDR2: SGDLS, YYNGEE. The CDR3, as DNA: TGTGCCAGCAGCGTAGACGGCGGGTCCTACAATGAGCAGTTCTTC. Protein: CASSVDGGSYNEQFF.

The V and J genes are TRBV9 and TRBJ1-6; no clear D gene. The germline gives CDR1 SGDLS, CDR2 YYNGEE. The CDR3 extends over 14 amino acids. The V gene lost 2 bases and the J gene lost 8 bases, with 11 bases spanning the gap. The CDR3 loop is CASSVGFQDSPLHF. The DNA of the CDR3 is TGTGCCAGCAGCGTTGGGTTTCAGGATTCACCCCTCCACTTT.

As to this clone: A junction boundary mismatches the germline segment, possibly from a read error. The chain is built from TRBV19 and TRBJ1-1; 8 positions match TRBD1. The germline CDR1 and CDR2 sequences are LNHDA and SQIVND (reference sequence). The length of the CDR3 is 15 residues. CDR3 nucleotides: TGTGCCAGTACTATAGGGGACAGGAGGATGTCTGAAGCTTTCTTT. This encodes CASTIGDRRMSEAFF.

This clone was detected only once. The V call is TRBV6-1, the J call TRBJ2-3; 8 nucleotides agree with TRBD1. Trimming removed 3 bases from V and 6 bases from J; junction bases left unmatched: 8. This CDR3 comprises 15 residues. Germline-derived CDR1 and CDR2 are MNHNS and SASEGT. CDR3 amino acids: CASSDRTGPLDTQYF. The CDR3 coding sequence is TGTGCCAGCAGTGACAGGACAGGGCCCCTTGATACGCAGTATTTT.

V is TRBV29-1 and J is TRBJ2-1; TRBD2 might be the D (6 bases). Germline CDR1 reads SQVTM; CDR2 reads ANQGSEA. V dropped 6 bases and J dropped 6 bases, with 15 bases sitting between them. The CDR3 spans 13 residues. CDR3 residues: CSVRRGLSNEQFF. The CDR3 DNA follows: TGCAGCGTCCGCCGCGGACTAAGCAATGAGCAGTTCTTC.

The V call is TRBV27, the J call TRBJ1-5, with 7 positions matching TRBD1. Germline-derived CDR1 and CDR2 are MNHEY and SMNVEV (reference sequence). The length of the CDR3 is 14 residues. V dropped 2 bases and J dropped 7; count of bases not matched to a gene: 5. Here the CDR3 reads CASSLPGRGQPQHF. In DNA, the CDR3 is TGTGCCAGCAGTTTACCGGGCAGGGGGCAGCCCCAGCATTTT.

This chain connects TRBV4-1 to TRBJ1-1, with 7 bases fitting TRBD1. J was trimmed by 6 bases and V by 4 bases; bases with no gene match: 11. The CDR3 is 15 amino acids. CDR1 MGHRA and CDR2 YSYEKL come from the germline V gene. CDR3 in amino acids: CASSPKQGFGSEAFF. The CDR3, as DNA: TGCGCCAGCAGCCCAAAACAGGGGTTTGGGTCTGAAGCTTTCTTT.

The gene calls are TRBV19 and TRBJ2-7; 9 nucleotides agree with TRBD2. Germline V gene sequence: CDR1 LNHDA, CDR2 SQIVND (reference sequence). CDR3 length: 15 residues. Trimming cost V 4 bases and J 6 bases; bases outside gene matches: 10. The CDR3 region is CASSRDSGRSGEQYF. CDR3 bases: TGTGCCAGTAGTAGGGATAGCGGGAGATCCGGCGAGCAGTACTTC. Filled out from reference TRBV19 and TRBJ2-7, the complete variable domain reads DGGITQSPKYLFRKEGQNVTLSCEQNLNHDAMYWYRQDPGQGLRLIYYSQIVNDFQKGDIAEGYSVSREKKESFPLTVTSAQKNPTAFYLCASSRDSGRSGEQYFGPGTRLTVT.

The chain is built from TRBV27 and TRBJ2-7; TRBD2 is a possible D gene (6 bases). Germline V lookup: CDR1 MNHEY, CDR2 SMNVEV (reference sequence). Trimming took 5 bases from V and 3 from J, leaving 17 bases between them. There are 15 residues in the CDR3. CDR3 residues: CASSQKSGPNYEQYF. DNA of the CDR3: TGTGCCAGCAGTCAAAAAAGCGGGCCTAACTACGAGCAGTACTTC.

The rearrangement joins TRBV6-5 to TRBJ2-5; a weak D match, TRBD2 (6 bases). Germline CDR1 and CDR2: MNHEY and SVGAGI. V lost 0 bases and J 5 bases, leaving 10 bases between the germline ends. The CDR3 covers 14 residues. The DNA for the CDR3 is TGTGCCAGCAGTTACTCCGGGGGACGGGAGACCCAGTACTTC. The encoded protein is CASSYSGGRETQYF.

The V gene is TRBV5-1, the J gene TRBJ1-2, with 9 bases aligning to TRBD1. The V segment lost 3 bases and the J segment 6 bases; nucleotides outside the gene matches: 9. The CDR3 is made up of 15 amino acids. Germline lookup yields CDR1 SGHRS and CDR2 YFSETQ. CDR3 DNA: TGCGCCAGCAGCTCCGGGACAGGGTTCGGGGATGGCTACACCTTC. It yields the protein CASSSGTGFGDGYTF.

This chain joins TRBV7-2 and TRBJ2-3; 9 bases agree with TRBD2. The CDR3 runs 14 residues. The V gene's germline CDR1 is SGHTA and CDR2 FQGNSA. The trim removed 5 bases at V and 3 bases at J, leaving 3 bases unmatched. The CDR3 here is CASSGSGRTDTQYF. In nucleotides, the CDR3 is TGTGCCAGCAGCGGAAGCGGGAGGACAGATACGCAGTATTTT.

V is TRBV5-3 and J is TRBJ1-2; D is possibly TRBD1 (6 bases). TRBV5-3 is labeled an ORF, and its function is uncertain. V was pared by 4 bases and J by 8 bases, with 15 bases between. The CDR3 spans 13 residues. DNA for the CDR3: TGTGCCAGAAGCCCCATCCCAGGGGAAGGCTACACCTTC. Translating gives CARSPIPGEGYTF.